A single sample is the source of the 20 T cell receptor beta chains below, sequenced in a study of blood T cell repertoires in COVID-19 (TCRdb year 2020). The protocol used for the library was the immunoSEQ multiplex PCR assay. This immuneACCESS table, as held by TCRdb, lists in-frame sequences with V and J called but not all clones. Of the missing ones, under half trace to an unresolved V gene in checked studies; the others have no known cause. This sample comprises approximately 230,000 clones, 80% to 85% of them detected only once. The ten largest clones add up to 15% to 20% of the sample. Source material: peripheral blood. The receptors were gathered from a man aged 25-45 years with active or convalescent COVID-19.

The V gene is TRBV15, the J gene TRBJ1-5; the D is unclear. Germline CDR1 LNHNV, CDR2 YYDKDF (reference sequence). This CDR3 spans 15 amino acids. V was cut by 9 bases and J by 1 base, with 16 bases left in between. CDR3 sequence reads: CATAAGGGSNQPQHF. The CDR3, as DNA: TGTGCCACGGCGGCGGGCGGTGGGAGCAATCAGCCCCAGCATTTT.

This clone was detected a few times. J is TRBJ2-1 and V is TRBV27; TRBD2 aligns across 11 bases. With V trimmed by 5 bases and J by 5 bases, 8 bases remained unmatched. CDR3 size: 16 residues. Germline V CDR1 and CDR2: MNHEY, SMNVEV (reference sequence). Here the CDR3 reads CASSPLAGGPDNEQFF. The CDR3 DNA reads TGTGCCAGCAGTCCTTTAGCGGGGGGGCCGGACAATGAGCAGTTCTTC.

V gene TRBV11-2 combines with J gene TRBJ2-7; 7 bases match TRBD2. The CDR3 runs to 14 residues. Per germline, CDR1 SGHAT and CDR2 FQNNGV. Unmatched junction bases numbered 11, after V lost 5 bases and J lost 7 bases. The CDR3 here is CASSPPYPGGEQYF. The CDR3 nucleotides are TGTGCCAGCAGCCCACCCTATCCCGGGGGGGAGCAGTACTTC.

This clone was seen only once. This rearrangement joins TRBV4-1 to TRBJ1-2; D uncertain. Between the trimmed V and J ends, which lost 2 bases and 4 bases, there was a span of 17 bases. Germline lookup yields CDR1 MGHRA and CDR2 YSYEKL. The CDR3 is 16 residues long. The CDR3 region is CASSQPRRGRGYGYTF. CDR3 sequence (DNA): TGCGCCAGCAGCCAACCAAGACGAGGGCGAGGCTATGGCTACACCTTC.

The chain couples TRBV28 to TRBJ2-7; no reliable D call. The V gene lost 3 bases and the J gene lost 5 bases, with 8 bases spanning the gap. The CDR3 sequence is 12 residues long. The germline CDR1 and CDR2 sequences are MDHEN and SYDVKM. CDR3 loop: CASSLSSHEQYF. DNA for the CDR3: TGTGCCAGCAGTTTGAGTTCCCACGAGCAGTACTTC.

CDR3 residues: CASSHTANTEAFF. The CDR3 DNA follows: TGTGCCAGCAGCCACACAGCGAACACTGAAGCTTTCTTT. The J gene is TRBJ1-1, the V gene TRBV12-3 or TRBV12-4; no firm D call. Trimming stripped 6 bases from V and 1 base from J, with 9 bases between. CDR3 length: 13 amino acids.

The chain employs TRBV4-1 and TRBJ1-5; possibly TRBD1 for D (5 bases). Germline V gene sequence: CDR1 MGHRA, CDR2 YSYEKL. V was trimmed by 4 bases and J by 1 base, leaving 11 bases between them. This CDR3 has 15 amino acids. The CDR3 spells CASSLNQGSNQPQHF. CDR3 DNA sequence: TGCGCCAGCAGCCTTAATCAGGGAAGCAATCAGCCCCAGCATTTT.

This chain uses TRBV7-9 with TRBJ2-1, with 7 bases matching TRBD2. With 0 bases clipped from V and 0 bases from J, the junction kept 11 bases outside the gene matches. The CDR3 covers 19 residues. Germline CDR1 and CDR2: SEHNR and FQNEAQ (reference sequence). The CDR3 region has the DNA TGTGCCAGCAGCTTAGCAGGTGTAGGGCGGGAGAGCTCCTACAATGAGCAGTTCTTC. It codes for CASSLAGVGRESSYNEQFF.

This chain links TRBV20-1 with TRBJ1-1; D may be TRBD1 (5 bases). The germline gives CDR1 DFQATT, CDR2 SNEGSKA (reference sequence). V lost 3 bases and J lost 0, with 8 bases in between. The CDR3 is 13 residues long. In nucleotides, the CDR3 is TGCAGTGCTAGTAGGGGCCTGAACACTGAAGCTTTCTTT. It translates to CSASRGLNTEAFF.

The chain couples TRBV21-1 to TRBJ1-5; TRBD1, the D gene given by the table, was not confirmed from the DNA. TRBV21-1 is given as a pseudogene. CDR3 length: 23 amino acids. In nucleotides, the CDR3 is TGTGCCAGCAGCAAAAGACAGGACAGGGGATCGTGGGCGCTCGGGTTTAGCAATCAGCCCCAGCATTTT. This sequence encodes CASSKRQDRGSWALGFSNQPQHF.

This chain joins TRBV7-2 and TRBJ1-5; TRBD1 matches at 7 bases. The V gene's germline CDR1 is SGHTA and CDR2 FQGNSA. This CDR3 region has 13 residues. J gave up 4 bases and V 5 bases, and 2 bases lay outside the gene matches. The CDR3, as DNA: TGTGCCAGCAGCCGACAGGGTAATCAGCCCCAGCATTTT. This encodes CASSRQGNQPQHF.

The chain combines TRBV18 with TRBJ2-3, with 7 bases lining up with TRBD1. Germline lookup yields CDR1 KGHSH and CDR2 LQKENI. V dropped 6 bases and J dropped 2; count of bases not matched to a gene: 8. This CDR3 contains 15 residues. CDR3 bases: TGTGCCAGCTCCTCGTTACAGGGGTTCACAGATACGCAGTATTTT. Translating it yields CASSSLQGFTDTQYF. Full variable domain (rest looked up from reference TRBV18 and TRBJ2-3): NAGVMQNPRHLVRRRGQEARLRCSPMKGHSHVYWYRQLPEEGLKFMVYLQKENIIDESGMPKERFSAEFPKEGPSILRIQQVVRGDSAAYFCASSSLQGFTDTQYFGPGTRLTVL.

V is TRBV19 and J is TRBJ1-1; 7 bases are a match to TRBD1. The CDR3 sequence is 14 residues long. V was clipped by 3 bases and J by 11 bases; unmatched bases: 12. In germline, CDR1 is LNHDA, CDR2 SQIVND (reference sequence). Here the CDR3 DNA reads TGTGCCAGTAGTATTCGGGACAGCCTAAGGGTCGCTTTCTTT. Translated, it gives CASSIRDSLRVAFF.

This clone was found once. This rearrangement joins TRBV11-3 to TRBJ2-3; 8 nucleotides align to TRBD2. The J segment lost 0 bases and the V segment lost 5 bases, leaving 16 bases of the junction unmatched. This CDR3 spans 19 amino acids. CDR1 SGHNT and CDR2 YENEEA come from the germline V gene. The CDR3 is CASSTGDAGGLPSTDTQYF. Written as DNA, the CDR3 is TGTGCCAGCAGCACCGGGGATGCGGGAGGACTTCCAAGCACAGATACGCAGTATTTT.

This clone showed up just once. This chain joins TRBV20-1 and TRBJ2-5, with 8 bases matching TRBD2. The germline CDR1 and CDR2 sequences are DFQATT and SNEGSKA (reference sequence). The CDR3 runs 15 residues. Trimming removed 3 bases from V and 5 bases from J; junction bases left unmatched: 11. The CDR3 is CSASWARGGRETQYF. The CDR3, as DNA: TGCAGTGCTAGTTGGGCCCGCGGGGGGCGGGAGACCCAGTACTTC.

This chain uses TRBV7-2 with TRBJ2-3, with TRBD2 matching 8 bases. Germline loops: CDR1 SGHTA, CDR2 FQGNSA. V shed 1 base, J shed 9 bases, and the junction held 12 bases outside the gene matches. There are 16 residues in the CDR3. The CDR3 protein is CASSLGVGGGRTTQYF. The CDR3, as DNA: TGTGCCAGCAGCTTAGGGGTTGGCGGGGGGAGAACGACGCAGTATTTT.

This chain joins TRBV9 and TRBJ1-2; unclear D gene. Germline V CDR1 and CDR2: SGDLS, YYNGEE. With 2 bases removed from V and 3 bases from J, the gap between germline ends came to 8 bases. This CDR3 has 13 amino acids. This CDR3 is CASSVGEDYGYTF. The DNA for the CDR3 is TGTGCCAGCAGCGTTGGGGAGGACTATGGCTACACCTTC.

The chain uses TRBV18 and TRBJ1-5; D unclear. Trimming took 5 bases from V and 1 from J, leaving 6 bases between them. The germline gives CDR1 KGHSH, CDR2 LQKENI. The CDR3 covers 13 residues. The CDR3 protein is CASSRESNQPQHF. The CDR3 DNA sequence: TGTGCCAGCTCAAGGGAGAGCAATCAGCCCCAGCATTTT.

This clone is labeled as medium-sized. This chain connects TRBV27 to TRBJ2-7; 11 nucleotides match TRBD1. V shed 2 bases, J shed 4 bases, and the junction held 13 bases outside the gene matches. CDR1 MNHEY and CDR2 SMNVEV come from the germline V gene (reference sequence). There are 18 residues in the CDR3. This CDR3 reads CASSLNGGQGGFFYEQYF. In nucleotides, the CDR3 is TGTGCCAGCAGTTTAAATGGGGGACAGGGGGGTTTTTTTTACGAGCAGTACTTC.

This chain joins TRBV7-6 and TRBJ2-1, with TRBD2 matching 11 bases. Unmatched junction bases numbered 4, after V lost 5 bases and J lost 4 bases. This CDR3 is 15 amino acids long. Looked up from germline, CDR1 is SGHVS and CDR2 is FNYEAQ. DNA of the CDR3: TGTGCCAGCAGCAAAACTAGCGGGGGATACAATGAGCAGTTCTTC. Its protein product is CASSKTSGGYNEQFF.